This is a list of T cell receptor beta chains from one sample in a study of cytomegalovirus exposure and HLA in healthy donors. TCRdb's copy holds only in-frame clones and misses some; the assay was immunoSEQ multiplex PCR. The sample carries more than 90,000 clones, about 70% recorded once. The specimen sequenced was PBMCs. These receptors were collected from a woman in her twenties or thirties in good health and CMV-seronegative. Each CDR3 is given with its conserved first and last residue. D genes are given only for firm matches. Size tells how often a clone was seen (once, few, many) or the class of an expanded clone, and some rows leave it out.

d_call: .
j_call: TRBJ2-5
v_call: TRBV5-1
clone_size: .
cdr3_aa: CASSGATGRETQYF
cdr3_nt: TGCGCCAGCAGCGGGGCGACAGGCCGGGAGACCCAGTACTTC

d_call: .
j_call: TRBJ1-1
v_call: TRBV7-3
clone_size: .
cdr3_aa: CASSLYRNTEAFF
cdr3_nt: TGTGCCAGCAGCTTATATCGTAACACTGAAGCTTTCTTT

d_call: .
j_call: TRBJ1-1
v_call: TRBV10-1
clone_size: .
cdr3_aa: CASSSADTAGTEAFF
cdr3_nt: TGCGCCAGCAGCTCCGCTGATACGGCGGGCACTGAAGCTTTCTTT

d_call: .
j_call: TRBJ1-1
v_call: TRBV6-1
clone_size: few
cdr3_aa: CASKEGGNTEAFF
cdr3_nt: TGTGCCAGCAAGGAGGGTGGGAACACTGAAGCTTTCTTT

d_call: .
j_call: TRBJ1-6
v_call: TRBV7-8
clone_size: .
cdr3_aa: CASSLGVVQNSPLHF
cdr3_nt: TGTGCCAGCAGCTTAGGAGTCGTACAGAATTCACCCCTCCACTTT

d_call: .
j_call: TRBJ1-2
v_call: TRBV25-1
clone_size: .
cdr3_aa: CASSESPEVGGYTF
cdr3_nt: TGTGCCAGCAGTGAATCTCCGGAGGTGGGTGGCTACACCTTC

d_call: .
j_call: TRBJ1-1
v_call: TRBV30
clone_size: few
cdr3_aa: CAWTGPGDLEAFF
cdr3_nt: TGTGCCTGGACCGGACCGGGAGACTTAGAAGCTTTCTTT

d_call: .
j_call: TRBJ1-6
v_call: TRBV19
clone_size: .
cdr3_aa: CASSSRMGGSPLHF
cdr3_nt: TGTGCCAGTAGTTCACGAATGGGAGGTTCACCCCTCCACTTT

d_call: .
j_call: TRBJ2-7
v_call: TRBV6-5
clone_size: .
cdr3_aa: CASSYSGDSYEQYF
cdr3_nt: TGTGCCAGCAGTTATTCGGGGGACTCCTACGAGCAGTACTTC

d_call: .
j_call: TRBJ2-5
v_call: TRBV7-6
clone_size: .
cdr3_aa: CASSMTRQETQYF
cdr3_nt: TGTGCCAGCAGCATGACTCGCCAAGAGACCCAGTACTTC

d_call: TRBD2
j_call: TRBJ2-7
v_call: TRBV10-3
clone_size: once
cdr3_aa: CATAPAGVPYEQYF
cdr3_nt: TGTGCCACAGCCCCAGCGGGAGTCCCCTACGAGCAGTACTTC

d_call: TRBD1
j_call: TRBJ1-2
v_call: TRBV4-3
clone_size: .
cdr3_aa: CASSQDPGQSYGYTF
cdr3_nt: TGCGCCAGCAGCCAAGATCCGGGACAGAGCTATGGCTACACCTTC

d_call: TRBD2
j_call: TRBJ2-1
v_call: TRBV29-1
clone_size: .
cdr3_aa: CSVDPGLKPNEQFF
cdr3_nt: TGCAGCGTTGATCCGGGACTAAAACCCAATGAGCAGTTCTTC

d_call: .
j_call: TRBJ2-3
v_call: TRBV7-9
clone_size: .
cdr3_aa: CASSLGASLDTQYF
cdr3_nt: TGTGCCAGCAGCTTAGGGGCTAGCTTGGATACGCAGTATTTT

d_call: .
j_call: TRBJ2-3
v_call: TRBV5-4
clone_size: .
cdr3_aa: CASSGWGLTDTQYF
cdr3_nt: TGTGCCAGCAGCGGGTGGGGCCTCACAGATACGCAGTATTTT

d_call: TRBD1
j_call: TRBJ1-4
v_call: TRBV18
clone_size: .
cdr3_aa: CASSPFWDSRNEKLFF
cdr3_nt: TGTGCCAGCTCACCTTTTTGGGACAGTAGGAATGAAAAACTGTTTTTT

d_call: .
j_call: TRBJ1-4
v_call: TRBV6-5
clone_size: .
cdr3_aa: CATRGNEKLFF
cdr3_nt: TGTGCCACCCGGGGGAATGAAAAACTGTTTTTT

d_call: .
j_call: TRBJ1-2
v_call: TRBV30
clone_size: .
cdr3_aa: CAWSSFYGYTF
cdr3_nt: TGTGCCTGGTCCTCCTTCTATGGCTACACCTTC

d_call: TRBD1
j_call: TRBJ1-2
v_call: TRBV6-1
clone_size: .
cdr3_aa: CASSRDSSYGYPF
cdr3_nt: TGTGCCAGCAGCCGGGACAGCTCCTATGGCTACCCCTTC

d_call: .
j_call: TRBJ1-1
v_call: TRBV19
clone_size: .
cdr3_aa: CASSAAGLSNTEAFF
cdr3_nt: TGTGCCAGTAGTGCGGCAGGGCTTTCGAACACTGAAGCTTTCTTT

d_call: TRBD1
j_call: TRBJ1-6
v_call: TRBV28
clone_size: .
cdr3_aa: CASSSHGTGQSPLHF
cdr3_nt: TGTGCCAGCAGTTCCCACGGGACAGGGCAGTCACCCCTCCACTTT

d_call: TRBD2
j_call: TRBJ2-1
v_call: TRBV6-5
clone_size: .
cdr3_aa: CASRASGRPYNEQFF
cdr3_nt: TGTGCCAGCAGGGCTAGCGGGAGACCTTACAATGAGCAGTTCTTC

d_call: .
j_call: TRBJ1-5
v_call: TRBV6-1
clone_size: .
cdr3_aa: CAAQEGIENQPQHF
cdr3_nt: TGTGCCGCCCAGGAGGGAATTGAGAATCAGCCCCAGCATTTT

d_call: TRBD2
j_call: TRBJ2-7
v_call: TRBV30
clone_size: .
cdr3_aa: CAWSSLPGGEQYF
cdr3_nt: TGTGCCTGGAGTTCACTCCCGGGAGGCGAGCAGTACTTC

d_call: .
j_call: TRBJ2-7
v_call: TRBV6-1
clone_size: .
cdr3_aa: CAVTGSYEQYF
cdr3_nt: TGTGCCGTTACAGGGAGCTACGAGCAGTACTTC

d_call: TRBD2
j_call: TRBJ2-5
v_call: TRBV7-8
clone_size: .
cdr3_aa: CASSFSTSGRPQETQYF
cdr3_nt: TGTGCCAGCAGCTTTTCGACTAGCGGGAGACCCCAAGAGACCCAGTACTTC

d_call: .
j_call: TRBJ2-1
v_call: TRBV30
clone_size: .
cdr3_aa: CAWSWTVSYNEQFF
cdr3_nt: TGTGCCTGGAGTTGGACTGTCTCCTACAATGAGCAGTTCTTC

d_call: TRBD1
j_call: TRBJ1-1
v_call: TRBV5-1
clone_size: .
cdr3_aa: CASSLGTGATEAFF
cdr3_nt: TGCGCCAGCAGCTTGGGGACAGGGGCCACTGAAGCTTTCTTT

d_call: TRBD1
j_call: TRBJ2-7
v_call: TRBV29-1
clone_size: .
cdr3_aa: CSAGQGYEQYF
cdr3_nt: TGCAGCGCGGGACAGGGTTACGAGCAGTACTTC

d_call: .
j_call: TRBJ1-4
v_call: TRBV14
clone_size: .
cdr3_aa: CASSRTAKNEKLFF
cdr3_nt: TGTGCCAGCAGCCGGACAGCCAAAAATGAAAAACTGTTTTTT

d_call: .
j_call: TRBJ1-2
v_call: TRBV5-1
clone_size: .
cdr3_aa: CASSPGQGREGYTF
cdr3_nt: TGCGCCAGCAGCCCTGGGCAGGGGAGGGAAGGCTACACCTTC

d_call: .
j_call: TRBJ1-1
v_call: TRBV6-1
clone_size: few
cdr3_aa: CATRTALNTEAFF
cdr3_nt: TGTGCCACCAGGACAGCCCTCAACACTGAAGCTTTCTTT

d_call: TRBD1
j_call: TRBJ1-5
v_call: TRBV6-1
clone_size: .
cdr3_aa: CASRTTGDNQPQHF
cdr3_nt: TGTGCCAGCAGGACGACAGGGGACAATCAGCCCCAGCATTTT

d_call: .
j_call: TRBJ2-7
v_call: TRBV7-9
clone_size: once
cdr3_aa: CASSSLQDGMDHEQYF
cdr3_nt: TGTGCCAGCAGCTCCCTACAGGACGGAATGGACCACGAGCAGTACTTC

d_call: TRBD1
j_call: TRBJ1-3
v_call: TRBV27
clone_size: .
cdr3_aa: CASSRNGQALGTIYF
cdr3_nt: TGTGCCAGCAGTCGAAACGGACAGGCCCTGGGCACCATATATTTT

d_call: .
j_call: TRBJ1-2
v_call: TRBV7-2
clone_size: .
cdr3_aa: CASSLVPEINYGYTF
cdr3_nt: TGTGCCAGCAGCTTAGTACCGGAGATAAACTATGGCTACACCTTC

d_call: .
j_call: TRBJ2-7
v_call: TRBV27
clone_size: .
cdr3_aa: CASSLSPGNEQYF
cdr3_nt: TGTGCCAGCAGTTTATCCCCGGGGAACGAGCAGTACTTC

d_call: TRBD1
j_call: TRBJ1-2
v_call: TRBV11-2
clone_size: .
cdr3_aa: CASSLDRGRGYTF
cdr3_nt: TGTGCCAGCAGCTTAGATAGGGGGCGTGGCTACACCTTC

d_call: .
j_call: TRBJ1-3
v_call: TRBV6-5
clone_size: .
cdr3_aa: CASSYAGSAGNTIYF
cdr3_nt: TGTGCCAGCAGTTACGCGGGGTCTGCCGGAAACACCATATATTTT

d_call: .
j_call: TRBJ1-1
v_call: TRBV6-6
clone_size: once
cdr3_aa: CASSYSKVLGTEAFF
cdr3_nt: TGTGCCAGCAGTTACTCGAAAGTTCTAGGCACTGAAGCTTTCTTT

d_call: TRBD2
j_call: TRBJ2-1
v_call: TRBV27
clone_size: .
cdr3_aa: CASSLNFVGGGGANEQFF
cdr3_nt: TGTGCCAGCAGTTTAAATTTCGTGGGTGGCGGGGGGGCCAATGAGCAGTTCTTC

d_call: TRBD1
j_call: TRBJ2-3
v_call: TRBV5-1
clone_size: few
cdr3_aa: CASSYAPGTDTDTQYF
cdr3_nt: TGCGCCAGCAGCTACGCCCCCGGGACAGACACAGATACGCAGTATTTT

d_call: .
j_call: TRBJ1-4
v_call: TRBV5-6
clone_size: .
cdr3_aa: CASSLGGASEKLFF
cdr3_nt: TGTGCCAGCAGCTTGGGGGGCGCGAGTGAAAAACTGTTTTTT

d_call: TRBD1
j_call: TRBJ1-2
v_call: TRBV19
clone_size: .
cdr3_aa: CASSIGTGGFYGYTF
cdr3_nt: TGTGCCAGTAGCATCGGGACAGGGGGGTTCTATGGCTACACCTTC

d_call: .
j_call: TRBJ1-1
v_call: TRBV6-5
clone_size: .
cdr3_aa: CASSYSVNSEAFF
cdr3_nt: TGTGCCAGCAGTTATTCTGTGAACAGTGAAGCTTTCTTT

d_call: .
j_call: TRBJ1-3
v_call: TRBV19
clone_size: .
cdr3_aa: CASKNGQFSGNTIYF
cdr3_nt: TGTGCCAGTAAAAATGGACAGTTCTCTGGAAACACCATATATTTT

d_call: .
j_call: TRBJ1-1
v_call: TRBV5-1
clone_size: once
cdr3_aa: CASSLAGNTEAFF
cdr3_nt: TGCGCCAGCAGCTTGGCAGGGAACACTGAAGCTTTCTTT

d_call: TRBD1
j_call: TRBJ2-7
v_call: TRBV5-1
clone_size: .
cdr3_aa: CASSGTGRRGEQYF
cdr3_nt: TGCGCCAGCAGCGGGACAGGCCGCCGGGGCGAGCAGTACTTC

d_call: .
j_call: TRBJ2-1
v_call: TRBV7-9
clone_size: .
cdr3_aa: CASSRRTGLHNEQFF
cdr3_nt: TGTGCCAGCAGCCGTCGCACAGGGTTACACAATGAGCAGTTCTTC

d_call: .
j_call: TRBJ1-3
v_call: TRBV25-1
clone_size: .
cdr3_aa: CASTDWVKNTIYF
cdr3_nt: TGTGCCAGTACCGACTGGGTTAAAAACACCATATATTTT

d_call: .
j_call: TRBJ1-1
v_call: TRBV27
clone_size: .
cdr3_aa: CASSPDTLATEAFF
cdr3_nt: TGTGCCAGCAGTCCTGACACCTTGGCCACTGAAGCTTTCTTT